The rows below give T cell receptor beta chains drawn from one sample of a study of T cell responses to AZD1222 COVID-19 vaccine. TCRdb's table, derived via immunoSEQ multiplex PCR, lists solely in-frame clones and lacks some. The table records roughly 120,000 clones, approximately 90% of them present only once. Sequencing used peripheral blood, obtained on day 0 of AZD1222 vaccination. The receptors stem from an adult in good health. CDR3s include the opening cysteine and the closing phenylalanine or tryptophan. The D gene is left open where the match is weak. Part of the rows lack a size; the others show once, few, many or a class for expanded clones.

V	J	D	size	DNA	CDR3
TRBV30	TRBJ1-2	TRBD1	-	TGTGCCTGGAGGGACAGGGGAGCTAACTATGGCTACACCTTC	CAWRDRGANYGYTF
TRBV11-2	TRBJ1-2	TRBD1	-	TGTGCCAGCGGGACAGGTCTGGGGGCATATGGCTACACCTTC	CASGTGLGAYGYTF
TRBV9	TRBJ1-4	-	-	TGTGCCAGCAGCGCCGGAGGAAGGATTGAAAAACTGTTTTTT	CASSAGGRIEKLFF
TRBV9	TRBJ2-5	TRBD1	once	TGTGCCAGCAGCTCTTCCTACCCGGGACAGGGGGACGAGACCCAGTACTTC	CASSSSYPGQGDETQYF
TRBV14	TRBJ1-3	-	-	TGTGCCAGCAGCCAGTTGGCAGGGGCTGGAAACACCATATATTTT	CASSQLAGAGNTIYF
TRBV14	TRBJ2-7	-	-	TGTGCCAGCAGCGCCTCCTACGAGCAGTACTTC	CASSASYEQYF
TRBV3-1/TRBV3-2	TRBJ2-5	TRBD1	-	TGTGCCAGCAGCCAAGATAGGCGGACAGGCCCGTCGGGGGAGACCCAGTACTTC	CASSQDRRTGPSGETQYF
TRBV7-9	TRBJ1-2	TRBD1	-	TGTGCCAGCAGCTTATTAGGACAGGGGGCTCACTATGGCTACACCTTC	CASSLLGQGAHYGYTF
TRBV30	TRBJ1-3	-	-	TGTGCCTGGAGCGTACAGGGTGGGGATGAGCGCTCTGGAAACACCATATATTTT	CAWSVQGGDERSGNTIYF
TRBV6-2/TRBV6-3	TRBJ1-2	TRBD1	-	TGTGCCAGCAGCTTCCCTCAGGGGGCTACGGACGCCTATGGCTACACCTTC	CASSFPQGATDAYGYTF
TRBV19	TRBJ2-7	-	-	TGTGCCAGTAGAGACAGGAACGAGCAGTACTTC	CASRDRNEQYF
TRBV9	TRBJ1-3	-	-	TGTGCCAGCAGCGTAGCGGGGTCTGGAAACACCATATATTTT	CASSVAGSGNTIYF
TRBV7-2	TRBJ2-1	TRBD2	-	TGTGCCAGCAGCCTCCGGACGGGAGCGGGGAACTCCTACAATGAGCAGTTCTTC	CASSLRTGAGNSYNEQFF
TRBV6-1	TRBJ1-1	-	few	TGTGCCAGCAGTGAAGGTCAGGGGACCACTGAAGCTTTCTTT	CASSEGQGTTEAFF
TRBV27	TRBJ1-1	-	-	TGTGCCAGCAGTATAACAGGAAACACTGAAGCTTTCTTT	CASSITGNTEAFF
TRBV5-1	TRBJ2-1	-	-	TGCGCCAGCAGCCCGGGCCTGACAGGTCCCTACAATGAGCAGTTCTTC	CASSPGLTGPYNEQFF
TRBV20-1	TRBJ1-1	-	-	TGCAGTGCTAGTGCGGGGGCGCTTACTGAAGCTTTCTTT	CSASAGALTEAFF
TRBV5-6	TRBJ2-2	TRBD2	-	TGTGCCAGCAGCCGAACTAGCGGGAGGGCCCTTGGGGCCGGGGAGCTGTTTTTT	CASSRTSGRALGAGELFF
TRBV19	TRBJ1-5	-	once	TGTGCCAGTAGTATCCGCCAGAATGGCAATCAGCCCCAGCATTTT	CASSIRQNGNQPQHF
TRBV19	TRBJ1-1	-	-	TGTGCCAGTAGTACGTTCAGCTACACTGAAGCTTTCTTT	CASSTFSYTEAFF
TRBV4-2	TRBJ2-1	TRBD2	-	TGTGCCAGCAGCCAAGCGGGGACTAGCGGGCTCTCCTACAATGAGCAGTTCTTC	CASSQAGTSGLSYNEQFF
TRBV28	TRBJ1-1	-	-	TGTGCCAGCGTCCCCCCGGGAAGCACTGAAGCTTTCTTT	CASVPPGSTEAFF
TRBV10-3	TRBJ2-1	-	-	TGTGCCATCAGTGAGGGGTACAATGAGCAGTTCTTC	CAISEGYNEQFF
TRBV3-1/TRBV3-2	TRBJ2-1	-	-	TGTGCCAGCAGCCAAGTGCCGGGGGCTCTTGGCAATGAGCAGTTCTTC	CASSQVPGALGNEQFF
TRBV18	TRBJ1-5	-	-	TGTGCCAGCCCTCGGTACGGAGGCAATCAGCCCCAGCATTTT	CASPRYGGNQPQHF
TRBV5-1	TRBJ2-7	-	-	TGCGCCAGCAGCTTATTGGCGGACACCTTCTACGAGCAGTACTTC	CASSLLADTFYEQYF